The 17 T cell receptor beta chains presented below share a single source sample, sequenced in a study of cytomegalovirus exposure and HLA in healthy donors. Researchers ran the PCR with 60 Vbeta and 13 Jbeta primers. The protocol was immunoSEQ multiplex PCR, while the TCRdb copy is restricted to in-frame clones and leaves out a portion. Its clone listing holds about 65,000 clones. Material for sequencing was PBMCs. The receptors come from a boy between 10 and 17 years old in good health and CMV-seronegative.

The chain recombines TRBV29-1 with TRBJ1-2; TRBD1 aligns across 7 bases. The CDR3 totals 13 residues. Germline-derived CDR1 and CDR2 are SQVTM and ANQGSEA. Trimming at V came to 7 bases and at J to 4 bases, leaving 9 bases not matched to a gene. The CDR3 nucleotides are TGCAGCGGCAGGGACAGTCAAAGCTATGGCTACACCTTC. Translated, it gives CSGRDSQSYGYTF.

The CDR3 DNA reads TGTGCCAGCAGTCCCGATGAGACCGGGGAGCTGTTTTTT. Encoded protein: CASSPDETGELFF. The gene calls are TRBV6-6 and TRBJ2-2; D unclear. Trimming removed 5 bases at V and 5 bases at J, with 9 bases between. The CDR3 length is 13 residues. Germline CDR1 MNHNY, CDR2 SVGAGI (reference sequence).

The chain combines TRBV5-6 with TRBJ2-2; D might be TRBD1 (5 bases). CDR1 SGHDT and CDR2 YYEEEE come from the germline V gene. The CDR3 is 13 amino acids. The ends were cut back, 4 bases at V and 5 bases at J, with 9 bases in the middle. The DNA of the CDR3 is TGTGCCAGCAGCCGTACAGGAACCGGGGAGCTGTTTTTT. This sequence encodes CASSRTGTGELFF. The variable domain in full, with the rest retrieved from reference TRBV5-6 and TRBJ2-2, is DAGVTQSPTHLIKTRGQQVTLRCSPKSGHDTVSWYQQALGQGPQFIFQYYEEEERQRGNFPDRFSGHQFPNYSSELNVNALLLGDSALYLCASSRTGTGELFFGEGSRLTVL.

The V gene is TRBV6-4, the J gene TRBJ1-6, with a possible D match to TRBD1 (6 bases). Per the germline V gene, CDR1 is MRHNA and CDR2 is SNTAGT. Trimming took off 4 bases at V and 7 bases at J, with 8 bases between the two ends. This CDR3 contains 13 residues. As DNA, the CDR3 is TGTGCCAGCAGTGGGACAGAGAATTCACCCCTCCACTTT. This gives the protein CASSGTENSPLHF.

This chain joins TRBV4-2 and TRBJ2-1; 8 bases align to TRBD2. CDR1 is LGHNA, CDR2 YNFKEQ, per germline. The ends lost 0 bases at V and 3 bases at J; junction bases unmatched: 7. This CDR3 has 17 amino acids. For the CDR3, the DNA is TGTGCCAGCAGCCAAGATACAGCGGGGGACTACTACAATGAGCAGTTCTTC. Translated, it gives CASSQDTAGDYYNEQFF.

The V and J genes are TRBV9 and TRBJ1-1; D uncertain. The length of the CDR3 is 13 residues. Trimming left V 3 bases short and J 1 base short, with 7 bases between. Germline CDR1 reads SGDLS; CDR2 reads YYNGEE. CDR3 amino acids: CASSAAGNTEAFF. The CDR3 DNA reads as TGTGCCAGCAGCGCTGCAGGGAACACTGAAGCTTTCTTT.

The chain couples TRBV30 to TRBJ2-1; TRBD1 might be the D (5 bases). V shed 3 bases and J shed 2 bases, with 14 bases lying between them. Per germline, CDR1 GTSNPN and CDR2 SVGIG (reference sequence). The length of the CDR3 is 15 residues. The CDR3 sequence is CAWRAPGRAYNEQFF. As DNA, the CDR3 is TGTGCCTGGAGGGCCCCGGGCAGGGCCTACAATGAGCAGTTCTTC.

The CDR3 DNA follows: TGTGCCAGCAGTCAAGGCGGATACGAGCAGTACTTC. Translation: CASSQGGYEQYF. The rearrangement joins TRBV6-1 to TRBJ2-5, with D hard to call. Matching the DNA end better, TRBJ2-7 makes the J call doubtful. The CDR3 has 12 amino acids. Per the germline V gene, CDR1 is MNHNS and CDR2 is SASEGT.

The V gene is TRBV30, the J gene TRBJ2-7; TRBD2 agrees at 10 bases. Trimming removed 0 bases from V and 4 bases from J; junction bases left unmatched: 6. The germline CDR1 and CDR2 sequences are GTSNPN and SVGIG (reference sequence). This CDR3 is built from 15 residues. The CDR3 DNA is TGTGCCTGGAGTGTATCCCTAGCGGGAGCTTACGAGCAGTACTTC. Encoded protein: CAWSVSLAGAYEQYF.

CDR3 loop: CASSPGRGDEQFF. The CDR3, as DNA: TGTGCCAGCTCACCAGGCAGGGGGGATGAGCAGTTCTTC. The rearrangement joins TRBV18 to TRBJ2-1; D possibly corresponds to TRBD1 (7 bases). The ends were cut back, 2 bases at V and 8 bases at J, with 10 bases in the middle. CDR1 KGHSH and CDR2 LQKENI come from the germline V gene. This CDR3 is 13 amino acids long.

The rearrangement uses TRBV27 and TRBJ2-7, with 9 bases aligning to TRBD2. The ends lost 4 bases at V and 2 bases at J; junction bases unmatched: 6. Germline assignment: CDR1 MNHEY and CDR2 SMNVEV (reference sequence). This CDR3 has 15 residues. As DNA, the CDR3 is TGTGCCAGCAGTTCCCGCGGGAGGGAAGCCTACGAGCAGTACTTC. It is translated as CASSSRGREAYEQYF.

The chain is built from TRBV7-9 and TRBJ2-1; D possibly corresponds to TRBD2 (5 bases). CDR3 size: 13 residues. Trimming removed 3 bases from V and 8 bases from J, with 11 bases in between. Germline V gives CDR1 SEHNR, CDR2 FQNEAQ (reference sequence). CDR3 residues: CASSFAGKDEQFF. In DNA, the CDR3 is TGTGCCAGCAGCTTCGCCGGGAAAGATGAGCAGTTCTTC. The whole variable domain, remainder taken from reference TRBV7-9 and TRBJ2-1, is DTGVSQNPRHKITKRGQNVTFRCDPISEHNRLYWYRQTLGQGPEFLTYFQNEAQLEKSRLLSDRFSAERPKGSFSTLEIQRTEQGDSAMYLCASSFAGKDEQFFGPGTRLTVL.

The chain uses TRBV30 and TRBJ2-1, with 10 positions matching TRBD2. Trimming removed 8 bases from V and 10 bases from J; junction bases left unmatched: 17. The CDR3 consists of 15 residues. Germline V gene data show CDR1 as GTSNPN and CDR2 as SVGIG (reference sequence). CDR3 bases: TGTGCCGGGGATCAGCGGGGGGGCCCGGAGAGGGAGCAGTTCTTC. Its translation is CAGDQRGGPEREQFF.

The chain uses TRBV27 and TRBJ1-1; tentatively, D is TRBD1 (5 bases). CDR1 MNHEY and CDR2 SMNVEV come from the germline V gene (reference sequence). The CDR3 consists of 15 residues. Between the trimmed V and J ends, which lost 4 bases and 3 bases, there was a span of 15 bases. In nucleotides, the CDR3 is TGTGCCAGCAGTTCCCTCGGTGGAGGGGACACTGAAGCTTTCTTT. Its translation: CASSSLGGGDTEAFF.

The V gene is TRBV27, the J gene TRBJ1-1; possibly TRBD1 for D (5 bases). The CDR3 is 12 amino acids. V lost 3 bases, J lost 8 bases, and 10 bases lay in between. Germline loops: CDR1 MNHEY, CDR2 SMNVEV (reference sequence). Here the CDR3 reads CASSLIRGEAFF. CDR3 nucleotides: TGTGCCAGCAGTTTGATTAGGGGAGAAGCTTTCTTT.

The chain has TRBV18 and TRBJ1-1; D uncertain. The CDR3 consists of 13 residues. Trimming stripped 7 bases from V and 4 bases from J, with 13 bases between. Germline values: CDR1 KGHSH, CDR2 LQKENI. The DNA of the CDR3 is TGTGCCAGCTTTCCGGCGGGCGGCACTGAAGCTTTCTTT. It codes for CASFPAGGTEAFF.

The V gene is TRBV19, the J gene TRBJ2-1, with a tentative D call TRBD2 (6 bases). The CDR3 runs 13 residues. Trimming removed 3 bases from V and 4 bases from J, with 7 bases in between. Germline V gives CDR1 LNHDA, CDR2 SQIVND (reference sequence). This CDR3 reads CASSIGGYNEQFF. The CDR3, as DNA: TGTGCCAGTAGTATCGGAGGGTACAATGAGCAGTTCTTC.